The 32 T cell receptor beta chains presented below share a single source sample, sequenced in a study of blood T cell repertoires in COVID-19. Repertoires were generated with immunoSEQ multiplex PCR, while TCRdb's copy carries only in-frame clones and drops some. There are some 88,000 clones in the sample; 85% occur only once, and roughly 15% lies in the top ten. Sequencing was done on a sample of peripheral blood. These receptors came from a woman between 70 and 85 years old with acute or convalescent COVID-19.

The chain recombines TRBV25-1 with TRBJ2-7; possibly TRBD1 for D (5 bases). V lost 2 bases and J lost 0, with 11 bases in between. The CDR3 loop spans 15 amino acids. From germline, CDR1 is MGHDK and CDR2 SYGVNS. This chain's CDR3 is CASSEVGHGSYEQYV. In DNA, the CDR3 is TGTGCCAGCAGTGAAGTAGGACACGGCTCCTACGAGCAGTACGTC.

The V call is TRBV12-3 or TRBV12-4, the J call TRBJ1-6, with D possibly being TRBD1 (6 bases). The CDR3 runs 13 residues. V lost 8 bases to trimming and J lost 10 bases, with 15 bases between them. As DNA, the CDR3 is TGTGCCAGCCTTGGGGGCGACCACTCACCCCTCCACTTT. Translating gives CASLGGDHSPLHF.

The V call is TRBV19, the J call TRBJ2-1, with 7 bases matching TRBD2. Germline V lookup: CDR1 LNHDA, CDR2 SQIVND (reference sequence). This CDR3 has 13 residues. V was clipped by 2 bases and J by 5 bases; unmatched bases: 0. CDR3 loop: CASSIRGDNEQFF. Written as DNA, the CDR3 is TGTGCCAGTAGTATACGGGGGGACAATGAGCAGTTCTTC.

This chain links TRBV5-8 with TRBJ2-3; 7 bases are a match to TRBD2. CDR3 length: 15 amino acids. The ends lost 0 bases at V and 3 bases at J; junction bases unmatched: 4. The germline V gene encodes CDR1 SGHTS and CDR2 YDEGEE. The CDR3 spells CASSLVTSATDTQYF. CDR3 coding DNA: TGTGCCAGCAGCTTGGTTACTAGCGCTACAGATACGCAGTATTTT.

This clone is labeled as medium-sized. The V and J genes are TRBV28 and TRBJ2-3; 7 bases match TRBD2. This CDR3 comprises 15 residues. V dropped 3 bases and J dropped 2; count of bases not matched to a gene: 5. CDR1 MDHEN and CDR2 SYDVKM come from the germline V gene. As DNA, the CDR3 is TGTGCCAGCAGTTTGAGAGCGGGAATCACAGATACGCAGTATTTT. Its translation is CASSLRAGITDTQYF.

The V call is TRBV29-1, the J call TRBJ2-1; D unclear. Germline V lookup: CDR1 SQVTM, CDR2 ANQGSEA. The CDR3 totals 11 residues. V dropped 0 bases and J dropped 9 bases, with 6 bases sitting between them. The CDR3 DNA follows: TGCAGCGTTGAAGATCCCCTTGAGCAGTTCTTC. Translation: CSVEDPLEQFF.

The CDR3 region has the DNA TGTGCCAGCAGCTTAGCGACAGGGGGTAACTATGGCTACACCTTC. Amino acid sequence: CASSLATGGNYGYTF. The rearrangement uses TRBV7-9 and TRBJ1-2, with 9 bases lining up with TRBD1. V was pared by 0 bases and J by 1 base, with 0 bases of the junction left unmatched. Germline V lookup: CDR1 SEHNR, CDR2 FQNEAQ (reference sequence). The CDR3 is made up of 15 amino acids. Full variable domain (rest looked up from reference TRBV7-9 and TRBJ1-2): DTGVSQNPRHKITKRGQNVTFRCDPISEHNRLYWYRQTLGQGPEFLTYFQNEAQLEKSRLLSDRFSAERPKGSFSTLEIQRTEQGDSAMYLCASSLATGGNYGYTFGSGTRLTVV.

The chain recombines TRBV11-3 with TRBJ2-2; D unresolved. Germline V CDR1 and CDR2: SGHNT, YENEEA. Between the trimmed V and J ends, which lost 2 bases and 6 bases, there was a span of 10 bases. CDR3 length: 14 amino acids. CDR3 DNA: TGTGCCAGCAGCTTAAGGCAGCGCCCCGGGGAGCTGTTTTTT. The encoded protein is CASSLRQRPGELFF. Full variable domain (rest looked up from reference TRBV11-3 and TRBJ2-2): EAGVVQSPRYKIIEKKQPVAFWCNPISGHNTLYWYLQNLGQGPELLIRYENEEAVDDSQLPKDRFSAERLKGVDSTLKIQPAELGDSAVYLCASSLRQRPGELFFGEGSRLTVL.

CDR3 amino acids: CASSLDTNYGYTF. The CDR3 DNA follows: TGTGCCAGCAGCTTGGACACTAACTATGGCTACACCTTC. The rearrangement uses TRBV28 and TRBJ1-2; possibly TRBD1 for D (5 bases). CDR1 MDHEN and CDR2 SYDVKM come from the germline V gene. The CDR3 consists of 13 residues. V was clipped by 6 bases and J by 0 bases, with 8 bases between them.

The chain uses TRBV6-2 or TRBV6-3 and TRBJ2-2; 10 bases match TRBD2. Germline V gene sequence: CDR1 MNHEY, CDR2 SVGEGT. The CDR3 has 15 amino acids. V gave up 6 bases and J gave up 5 bases; unmatched junction bases: 6. The CDR3: CASSPSGRVTGELFF. The CDR3 DNA reads TGTGCCAGCAGCCCCAGCGGGAGGGTGACCGGGGAGCTGTTTTTT.

The rearrangement links TRBV4-3 to TRBJ2-3; 10 bases agree with TRBD2. Germline-derived CDR1 and CDR2 are LGHNA and YSLEER. The CDR3 is 17 residues long. V lost 0 bases to trimming and J lost 3 bases; unmatched junction nucleotides: 6. The CDR3 protein is CASSQDRGLAPTDTQYF. In DNA form, the CDR3 reads TGCGCCAGCAGCCAAGATCGGGGACTAGCGCCAACAGATACGCAGTATTTT.

The V gene is TRBV9, the J gene TRBJ1-1, with 7 bases fitting TRBD1. Germline CDR1 reads SGDLS; CDR2 reads YYNGEE. The CDR3 has 14 amino acids. The V and J ends lost 2 bases and 0 bases, in that order; junction bases with no gene match: 1. The DNA for the CDR3 is TGTGCCAGCAGCGTGACAGGGATGAACACTGAAGCTTTCTTT. Encoded protein: CASSVTGMNTEAFF.

The CDR3 protein is CASSPTGPSSGANVLTF. In nucleotides, the CDR3 is TGTGCCAGTAGCCCGACAGGTCCGAGCTCTGGGGCCAACGTCCTGACTTTC. J is TRBJ2-6 and V is TRBV19; tentatively, D is TRBD1 (6 bases). Trimming pared 6 bases from V and 0 bases from J, leaving 15 bases between. The CDR3 is 17 residues long. Per germline, CDR1 LNHDA and CDR2 SQIVND (reference sequence).

The V gene is TRBV5-1, the J gene TRBJ1-3; no clear D. V was cut by 0 bases and J by 2 bases, with 6 bases left in between. CDR1 and CDR2 from the germline V gene are SGHRS and YFSETQ. The CDR3 spans 14 residues. The chain's CDR3 is CASSLDSTGNTIYF. The CDR3 DNA reads as TGCGCCAGCAGCTTGGACAGTACTGGAAACACCATATATTTT.

V is TRBV6-2 or TRBV6-3 and J is TRBJ2-5, with D possibly matching TRBD2 (6 bases). The V end was cut by 2 bases, the J end by 2 bases, with 9 bases between. The CDR3 extends over 14 amino acids. From germline, CDR1 is MNHEY and CDR2 SVGEGT. The CDR3 region has the DNA TGTGCCAGCAGTTACGGGACTGGACAAGAGACCCAGTACTTC. It translates to CASSYGTGQETQYF.

The chain is built from TRBV7-9 and TRBJ2-1; 12 bases map to TRBD2. The germline V gene encodes CDR1 SEHNR and CDR2 FQNEAQ (reference sequence). Unmatched junction bases numbered 20, after V lost 7 bases and J lost 7 bases. The CDR3 sequence is 19 residues long. Written as DNA, the CDR3 is TGTGCCAGCACCAGCACCCCCACCTCAGGACTAGCGGGGAAGAATGAGCAGTTCTTC. It specifies CASTSTPTSGLAGKNEQFF.

The chain carries TRBV7-9 and TRBJ2-2; D perhaps matches TRBD2 (7 bases). This CDR3 is 16 amino acids long. Trimming left V 5 bases short and J 2 bases short, with 15 bases between. Germline CDR1 is SEHNR and CDR2 is FQNEAQ (reference sequence). CDR3 nucleotides: TGTGCCAGCAGCGCACCGCGGGGGCTTAACACCGGGGAGCTGTTTTTT. Translating gives CASSAPRGLNTGELFF.

This clone was seen a handful of times. J is TRBJ1-4 and V is TRBV3-1 (or the pseudogene TRBV3-2); possible D gene TRBD1, 6 bases. This CDR3 region has 16 residues. Trimming pared 4 bases from V and 10 bases from J, leaving 22 bases between. In germline, CDR1 is LGHDT, CDR2 YNNKEL (reference sequence). The CDR3 region has the DNA TGTGCCAGCAGCCCGAGTAGGACAGCTCCCAGGGGAAAACTGTTTTTT. This encodes CASSPSRTAPRGKLFF.

The chain has TRBV5-4 and TRBJ2-1; 7 bases fit TRBD1. The CDR3 has 15 amino acids. The V gene end was trimmed by 2 bases and the J gene end by 4 bases; junction bases not matched to a gene: 6. Germline V gene sequence: CDR1 SGHNT, CDR2 YYREEE (reference sequence). CDR3 nucleotides: TGTGCCAGCAGCTTAAAGACAGGGAAATACAATGAGCAGTTCTTC. This sequence encodes CASSLKTGKYNEQFF.

The sample holds a few counts of this clone. V usage is TRBV4-1 and J usage is TRBJ1-5; 9 bases agree with TRBD1. The V segment lost 1 base and the J segment 2 bases; nucleotides outside the gene matches: 12. The CDR3 has 19 residues. The germline CDR1 and CDR2 sequences are MGHRA and YSYEKL. The CDR3 region is CASSQGVWGRDRGNQPQHF. The CDR3 DNA sequence: TGCGCCAGCAGCCAAGGAGTATGGGGTAGGGACAGGGGCAATCAGCCCCAGCATTTT.

This chain links TRBV18 with TRBJ1-6, with a weak D call TRBD1 (5 bases). Germline V gives CDR1 KGHSH, CDR2 LQKENI. V was cut by 6 bases and J by 10 bases, with 16 bases left in between. The CDR3 runs to 14 residues. In DNA, the CDR3 is TGTGCCAGCTCCCCTAACTCGGGGGGGTCACCCCTCCACTTT. It encodes CASSPNSGGSPLHF.

The rearrangement uses TRBV30 and TRBJ1-2; possibly TRBD1 for D (5 bases). Germline V gives CDR1 GTSNPN, CDR2 SVGIG (reference sequence). Trimming removed 3 bases at V and 4 bases at J, with 15 bases between. The CDR3 runs to 14 residues. CDR3 residues: CAWSGAGMGYGYTF. In nucleotides, the CDR3 is TGTGCCTGGAGCGGGGCGGGGATGGGCTATGGCTACACCTTC.

The V call is TRBV5-5, the J call TRBJ1-1; the D gene is possibly TRBD1 (5 bases). V lost 0 bases and J lost 8, with 11 bases in between. CDR1 SGHKS and CDR2 YYEKEE come from the germline V gene (reference sequence). CDR3 length: 13 amino acids. CDR3 sequence: CASSLVAGHEAFF. The CDR3 DNA reads TGTGCCAGCAGCTTGGTGGCAGGGCACGAAGCTTTCTTT.

This chain joins TRBV11-2 and TRBJ2-2; D unclear. The germline V and J ends were trimmed by 2 bases and 1 base, with 11 bases remaining between them. This CDR3 has 16 amino acids. Germline V gene sequence: CDR1 SGHAT, CDR2 FQNNGV. CDR3 nucleotides: TGTGCCAGCAGCTTAAATGGTCAGGTGAACACCGGGGAGCTGTTTTTT. Encoded protein: CASSLNGQVNTGELFF. Full variable domain (missing parts from reference TRBV11-2 and TRBJ2-2): EAGVAQSPRYKIIEKRQSVAFWCNPISGHATLYWYQQILGQGPKLLIQFQNNGVVDDSQLPKDRFSAERLKGVDSTLKIQPAKLEDSAVYLCASSLNGQVNTGELFFGEGSRLTVL.

This rearrangement joins TRBV9 to TRBJ1-1, with 9 bases that match TRBD1. The V gene end was trimmed by 3 bases and the J gene end by 0 bases; junction bases not matched to a gene: 9. The V gene's germline CDR1 is SGDLS and CDR2 YYNGEE. CDR3 length equals 17 residues. In nucleotides, the CDR3 is TGTGCCAGCAGCGCGACAGGGGGGCCGTTTATGAACACTGAAGCTTTCTTT. Translated, it gives CASSATGGPFMNTEAFF.

This chain uses TRBV25-1 with TRBJ2-2; TRBD1 matches at 11 bases. Germline values: CDR1 MGHDK, CDR2 SYGVNS. With V trimmed by 6 bases and J by 7 bases, 13 bases remained unmatched. CDR3 length equals 17 residues. The CDR3 bases are TGTGCCAGCAGCTTGTATGGGGGGACAGGGGGGCGCGGGGAGCTGTTTTTT. It is translated as CASSLYGGTGGRGELFF.

This CDR3 is CASSQGTTTGELFF. In DNA form, the CDR3 reads TGTGCCAGCAGCCAAGGAACAACCACCGGGGAGCTGTTTTTT. This chain links TRBV3-1 (or the pseudogene TRBV3-2) with TRBJ2-2; D remains unclear. Germline CDR1 and CDR2: LGHDT and YNNKEL (reference sequence). V lost 1 base and J 4 bases, leaving 7 bases between the germline ends. The CDR3 loop spans 14 amino acids.

V usage is TRBV4-1 and J usage is TRBJ1-1; 8 positions agree with TRBD1. V was pared by 0 bases and J by 3 bases, with 15 bases of the junction left unmatched. Germline V lookup: CDR1 MGHRA, CDR2 YSYEKL. This CDR3 is built from 19 residues. CDR3 nucleotides: TGCGCCAGCAGCCAAGATATTTGGACACAGGGGGGATTAGACACTGAAGCTTTCTTT. It codes for CASSQDIWTQGGLDTEAFF.

V and J are TRBV28 and TRBJ1-1; D call uncertain. V was cut by 5 bases and J by 3 bases, with 16 bases left in between. The CDR3 is 15 residues long. CDR1 and CDR2 (germline): MDHEN, SYDVKM. The CDR3 region has the DNA TGTGCCAGCAGTCCAAGCGGGTGGTGGGACACTGAAGCTTTCTTT. It codes for CASSPSGWWDTEAFF.

V is TRBV19 and J is TRBJ1-3, with a possible D match to TRBD1 (5 bases). The length of the CDR3 is 18 residues. V was pared by 4 bases and J by 0 bases, with 19 bases between. Germline-derived CDR1 and CDR2 are LNHDA and SQIVND (reference sequence). The CDR3 DNA is TGTGCCAGTAGTAGAGCCTGGGGCAGGCCGAGCTCTGGAAACACCATATATTTT. Translated: CASSRAWGRPSSGNTIYF.

The gene calls are TRBV6-5 and TRBJ2-1; D unresolved. The V end lost 0 bases, the J end lost 2 bases, and 8 bases lay between the germline ends. This CDR3 spans 15 amino acids. Germline CDR1 MNHEY, CDR2 SVGAGI. The CDR3 coding sequence is TGTGCCAGCAGTTACTCGGAAGGAGCCTACAATGAGCAGTTCTTC. This codes for CASSYSEGAYNEQFF.

The chain combines TRBV6-2 or TRBV6-3 with TRBJ2-1, with D possibly TRBD1 on 6 matching bases. CDR1 is MNHEY and CDR2 is SVGEGT in the germline V gene. V dropped 6 bases and J dropped 12 bases, with 21 bases sitting between them. The CDR3 consists of 14 residues. CDR3 nucleotide sequence: TGTGCCAGCAGCCCCCTCGCAGGGGCGGCAGGGCAGTTCTTC. This gives the protein CASSPLAGAAGQFF.